This TCR beta chain comes out of a study of cytomegalovirus exposure and HLA in healthy donors. Study as a whole: Early released data had approximately 86 million unique TCRs, all coming from HLA-typed donors. The Caucasian-associated ancestry cluster held over 80% of more than 350 genotyped donors. Whole-study results and caveats: Indistinguishable V segments such as TRBV6-2 and TRBV6-3 were excluded.

The CDR3 extends over 10 amino acids. V lost 8 bases to trimming and J lost 9 bases, with 10 bases between them. In germline, CDR1 is MDHEN, CDR2 SYDVKM. A multiplex PCR was run with 60 Vbeta primers and 13 Jbeta primers. Method: immunoSEQ multiplex PCR; TCRdb's copy keeps in-frame clones and lacks some. This table has around 160,000 clones, approximately 78% appearing once. Comment on this clone: Its antigen remains unknown.

This chain connects TRBV28 to TRBJ2-5, with D possibly being TRBD2 (5 bases). Sequencing was carried out using PBMCs. This clonotype originated in a man between 35 and 55 years old in good health and CMV-seropositive. CDR3 nucleotide sequence: TGTGCCAGCGGAGGTATGGCCCAGTACTTC. Amino acids: CASGGMAQYF.